These 29 T cell receptor beta chains came from one sample sequenced in a study of identical twins. Via MiXCR, TCRdb re-called the 5' RACE reads, giving one row per CDR3 protein. The sample comprises about 530,000 distinct CDR3 sequences, around 20% of which are singletons, and approximately 0.49% rests with the top ten. These same records also appear under a second study, on yellow fever vaccine responses in identical twins.

Source material: CD4+ T cells sorted from blood. The receptors stem from a woman between 18 and 30 years old in good health.

This clonotype has a handful of counts. V is TRBV4-2 and J is TRBJ2-1; 8 nucleotides align to TRBD2. This CDR3 spans 18 amino acids. With 0 bases clipped from V and 2 bases from J, the junction kept 9 bases outside the gene matches. The germline CDR1 and CDR2 sequences are LGHNA and YNFKEQ. Here the CDR3 reads CASSQDHIGGRTYNEQFF. In nucleotides, the CDR3 is TGTGCCAGCAGCCAAGATCATATTGGCGGGAGGACCTACAATGAGCAGTTCTTC.

Note on this clonotype: The junction and the germline gene differ at one end; a read error may be behind it. The J gene is TRBJ2-3, the V gene TRBV3-1, with D possibly being TRBD1 or TRBD2 (5 bases each). Germline V gene sequence: CDR1 LGHDT, CDR2 YNNKEL (reference sequence). This CDR3 is 16 amino acids long. The CDR3 sequence is CACSRGDVKSTDTQYF. The DNA of the CDR3 is TGTGCCTGCAGCCGAGGGGATGTAAAAAGCACAGATACGCAGTATTTT.

V and J are TRBV28 and TRBJ1-4; D remains unclear. Trimming left V 6 bases short and J 8 bases short, with 7 bases between. CDR1 and CDR2 from the germline V gene are MDHEN and SYDVKM. The CDR3 runs 11 residues. The CDR3 sequence: CASRLGEKLFF. CDR3 in DNA: TGTGCCAGCAGGCTTGGGGAAAAACTGTTTTTT.

The V and J genes are TRBV5-6 and TRBJ1-5; weak D call: TRBD1 (5 bases). Germline values: CDR1 SGHDT, CDR2 YYEEEE. The CDR3 has 14 residues. Trimming removed 0 bases from V and 5 bases from J, with 9 bases in between. The CDR3 region is CASSLGGIDQPQHF. Here the CDR3 DNA reads TGTGCCAGCAGCTTGGGGGGGATCGATCAGCCCCAGCATTTT.

There are a few counts of this clonotype. J is TRBJ2-6 and V is TRBV12-3 or TRBV12-4, with 11 bases identical to TRBD2. J lost 3 bases, V lost 3 bases, and 13 bases had no gene match. CDR3 length: 20 residues. The CDR3 sequence: CASSLGLGSGRVSGANVLTF. The CDR3 DNA follows: TGTGCCAGCAGTTTGGGGCTCGGTAGCGGGAGGGTAAGTGGGGCCAACGTCCTGACTTTC.

This clonotype turned up a few times. The chain is built from TRBV2 and TRBJ2-5, with D possibly being TRBD2 (5 bases). Germline V gene data show CDR1 as SNHLY and CDR2 as FYNNEI. The CDR3 loop spans 13 amino acids. V was shortened by 4 bases and J by 1 base, with 7 bases between the two germline ends. CDR3 in amino acids: CASSGLPQETQYF. CDR3 in DNA: TGTGCCAGCAGTGGACTACCCCAAGAGACCCAGTACTTC.

This clonotype has just a few counts. The chain couples TRBV7-2 to TRBJ1-1; 7 bases line up with TRBD1. With 2 bases clipped from V and 7 bases from J, the junction kept 4 bases outside the gene matches. CDR3 length: 13 residues. Germline V gene data show CDR1 as SGHTA and CDR2 as FQGNSA. Here the CDR3 DNA reads TGTGCCAGCAGCTTACCGGGACAGCTTGAAGCTTTCTTT. Residues: CASSLPGQLEAFF.

The rearrangement links TRBV7-3 to TRBJ2-1, with 11 bases that match TRBD2. The CDR3 totals 17 residues. J gave up 7 bases and V 5 bases, and 13 bases lay outside the gene matches. Germline CDR1 and CDR2: SGHTA and FQGTGA. CDR3 amino acids: CASSLYGTSGNGNEQFF. In DNA, the CDR3 is TGTGCCAGCAGCCTCTACGGGACTAGCGGCAATGGGAATGAGCAGTTCTTC. The whole variable domain, filled in from reference TRBV7-3 and TRBJ2-1, reads GAGVSQTPSNKVTEKGKYVELRCDPISGHTALYWYRQSLGQGPEFLIYFQGTGAADDSGLPNDRFFAVRPEGSVSTLKIQRTERGDSAVYLCASSLYGTSGNGNEQFFGPGTRLTVL.

The chain links TRBV29-1 to TRBJ2-3, with D possibly matching TRBD2 (5 bases). CDR1 and CDR2 (germline): SQVTM, ANQGSEA. Deletions cut 4 bases from V and 0 bases from J, with 8 bases between. The CDR3 has 13 residues. CDR3 nucleotides: TGCAGCGTTGCGGGAACAAGCACAGATACGCAGTATTTT. Its translation: CSVAGTSTDTQYF.

In nucleotides, the CDR3 is TGTGCCAGCAGTTTATTGACCCGCACAGATACGCAGTATTTT. Its protein is CASSLLTRTDTQYF. This chain connects TRBV28 to TRBJ2-3; D unresolved. V lost 1 base and J 1 base, leaving 6 bases between the germline ends. The CDR3 extends over 14 amino acids. In germline, CDR1 is MDHEN, CDR2 SYDVKM. Variable domain in full (rest from reference TRBV28 and TRBJ2-3): DVKVTQSSRYLVKRTGEKVFLECVQDMDHENMFWYRQDPGLGLRLIYFSYDVKMKEKGDIPEGYSVSREKKERFSLILESASTNQTSMYLCASSLLTRTDTQYFGPGTRLTVL.

In this sample, this clonotype turned up a few times. The V call is TRBV28, the J call TRBJ1-2; no definite D call. Looked up from germline, CDR1 is MDHEN and CDR2 is SYDVKM. V lost 4 bases to trimming and J lost 0 bases, with 18 bases between them. This CDR3 contains 17 residues. CDR3 bases: TGTGCCAGCAGTTGCCGTGAGGGAGCCGGCGCTAACTATGGCTACACCTTC. Its translation is CASSCREGAGANYGYTF.

The chain joins TRBV5-1 to TRBJ2-5; 12 bases line up with TRBD2. The CDR3 has 16 amino acids. Germline-derived CDR1 and CDR2 are SGHRS and YFSETQ. The junction had 7 bases not matched to a gene; V was cut back by 3 bases and J by 4 bases. Here the CDR3 DNA reads TGCGCCAGCAGCTCCCGACTAGCGGGAGCCCCAGAGACCCAGTACTTC. As protein: CASSSRLAGAPETQYF.

The genes are TRBV12-3 or TRBV12-4 and TRBJ2-3; TRBD2 agrees at 10 bases. V trimming: 5 bases; J trimming: 0 bases; junction bases outside the gene matches: 8. The CDR3 contains 17 residues. The CDR3: CASSPRTSGSSTDTQYF. The DNA for the CDR3 is TGTGCCAGCAGTCCTCGGACTAGCGGCTCTAGCACAGATACGCAGTATTTT.

This clonotype was found a few times. The chain links TRBV28 to TRBJ1-5; D uncertain. Trimming cost V 8 bases and J 2 bases, with 19 bases left between them. This CDR3 comprises 16 residues. Germline-derived CDR1 and CDR2 are MDHEN and SYDVKM. CDR3: CASALGVLVGNQPQHF. In nucleotides, the CDR3 is TGTGCCAGCGCCCTAGGAGTATTAGTGGGCAATCAGCCCCAGCATTTT.

This clonotype was detected only a few times. V and J are TRBV6-5 and TRBJ2-7; 9 bases are a match to TRBD1. The J segment lost 4 bases and the V segment lost 2 bases, leaving 6 bases of the junction unmatched. The CDR3 runs to 15 residues. CDR1 is MNHEY and CDR2 is SVGAGI in the germline V gene. This CDR3 reads CASSYAGDRAYEQYF. For the CDR3, the DNA is TGTGCCAGCAGTTACGCCGGGGACAGGGCATACGAGCAGTACTTC.

The J gene is TRBJ2-2, the V gene TRBV7-9; 9 bases agree with TRBD2. V dropped 6 bases and J dropped 0; count of bases not matched to a gene: 8. This CDR3 is built from 17 residues. Germline assignment: CDR1 SEHNR and CDR2 FQNEAQ (reference sequence). The CDR3 DNA follows: TGTGCCAGCAGATTCGGGACTAGCAGACCGAACACCGGGGAGCTGTTTTTT. Residues: CASRFGTSRPNTGELFF.

The chain carries TRBV2 and TRBJ2-2; weak D call: TRBD1 (6 bases). The ends were cut back, 7 bases at V and 0 bases at J, with 15 bases in the middle. Germline CDR1 and CDR2: SNHLY and FYNNEI. The CDR3 loop spans 16 amino acids. CDR3 DNA sequence: TGTGCCAGCACCGTTTTCGGGACATCGAACACCGGGGAGCTGTTTTTT. It specifies CASTVFGTSNTGELFF.

This clonotype has only a few counts. V is TRBV24-1 and J is TRBJ2-1; 7 nucleotides agree with TRBD2. The CDR3 loop spans 20 amino acids. Germline assignment: CDR1 KGHDR and CDR2 SFDVKD. After removal of 2 bases from V and 0 bases from J, the junction contained 15 bases not matched to a gene. CDR3 protein: CATSDSRRAGDIGSYNEQFF. In DNA form, the CDR3 reads TGTGCCACCAGTGATTCCAGACGGGCGGGAGACATCGGCTCCTACAATGAGCAGTTCTTC.

A few counts support this clonotype. The CDR3 coding sequence is TGTGCCAGCAGTCTCCGAGCGGGAGACACAGATACGCAGTATTTT. Its translation is CASSLRAGDTDTQYF. This rearrangement joins TRBV12-3 or TRBV12-4 to TRBJ2-3, with 8 nucleotides matching TRBD2. The CDR3 has 15 amino acids. V gave up 5 bases and J gave up 2 bases; unmatched junction bases: 6.

This clonotype occurred a few times. The chain has TRBV20-1 and TRBJ2-1; weak D call: TRBD2 (6 bases). The CDR3 extends over 13 amino acids. Germline values: CDR1 DFQATT, CDR2 SNEGSKA (reference sequence). V lost 6 bases to trimming and J lost 4 bases, with 13 bases between them. CDR3 bases: TGCAGTGCGGTTCCGGGACTGTACAATGAGCAGTTCTTC. Its translation is CSAVPGLYNEQFF.

The V call is TRBV24-1, the J call TRBJ2-1; 10 bases align to TRBD2. V shed 0 bases, J shed 2 bases, and the junction held 0 bases outside the gene matches. The CDR3 is made up of 16 amino acids. Germline CDR1 and CDR2: KGHDR and SFDVKD. CDR3 in DNA: TGTGCCACCAGTGATTTGACTAGCGGGACCTACAATGAGCAGTTCTTC. This translates into CATSDLTSGTYNEQFF.

The chain combines TRBV20-1 with TRBJ2-7; 12 nucleotides align to TRBD2. V was pared by 3 bases and J by 2 bases, with 5 bases of the junction left unmatched. The CDR3 runs to 15 residues. CDR1 is DFQATT, CDR2 SNEGSKA, per germline (reference sequence). This chain's CDR3 is CSASGTSGSPYEQYF. The CDR3 bases are TGCAGTGCTAGCGGGACTAGCGGGTCTCCCTACGAGCAGTACTTC.

V is TRBV7-9 and J is TRBJ2-7; possible D gene TRBD2, 6 bases. The CDR3 has 11 amino acids. CDR1 is SEHNR, CDR2 FQNEAQ, per germline (reference sequence). V was trimmed by 4 bases and J by 12 bases, leaving 13 bases between them. CDR3 loop: CASSYRGGLYV. The CDR3 nucleotides read TGTGCCAGCAGCTACCGGGGAGGCCTGTACGTC.

V usage is TRBV10-2 and J usage is TRBJ2-7; tentatively, D is TRBD2 (5 bases). V lost 8 bases and J 4 bases, leaving 12 bases between the germline ends. The CDR3 covers 12 residues. The V gene's germline CDR1 is WSHSY and CDR2 SAAADI. This chain's CDR3 is CASSSQAYEQYF. In nucleotides, the CDR3 is TGCGCCAGCTCTAGCCAAGCTTACGAGCAGTACTTC.

This clonotype was counted only a few times. This chain connects TRBV6-5 to TRBJ2-1, with D possibly TRBD2 on 6 matching bases. The CDR3 has 16 amino acids. Looked up from germline, CDR1 is MNHEY and CDR2 is SVGAGI. Trimming left V 0 bases short and J 7 bases short, with 16 bases between. The CDR3 protein is CASSYSGGRTKNEQFF. The CDR3, as DNA: TGTGCCAGCAGTTACTCCGGGGGACGTACGAAAAATGAGCAGTTCTTC.

The table lists this clonotype with a count of one. In nucleotides, the CDR3 is TGCGCCAGCAGCAAAACGACCGGGACAGGGGCCTCTGGGGCCAACGTCCTGACTTTC. Its protein product is CASSKTTGTGASGANVLTF. V gene TRBV5-1 combines with J gene TRBJ2-6; 10 bases match TRBD1. Unmatched junction bases numbered 10, after V lost 4 bases and J lost 0 bases. CDR3 size: 19 residues. The germline gives CDR1 SGHRS, CDR2 YFSETQ.

The rearrangement uses TRBV7-3 and TRBJ2-7, with 7 bases lining up with TRBD2. Trimming removed 5 bases from V and 0 bases from J; junction bases left unmatched: 4. The CDR3 is 14 residues long. The V gene's germline CDR1 is SGHTA and CDR2 FQGTGA. The CDR3 DNA reads TGTGCCAGCAGCCGGACTAGTGACTCCTACGAGCAGTACTTC. Protein: CASSRTSDSYEQYF.

The V and J genes are TRBV2 and TRBJ2-3, with unresolved D. The germline V gene encodes CDR1 SNHLY and CDR2 FYNNEI. The V end lost 8 bases, the J end lost 4 bases, and 22 bases lay between the germline ends. The CDR3 totals 16 residues. This CDR3 reads CASEEASSRGADTQYF. DNA of the CDR3: TGTGCCAGCGAAGAGGCGAGCTCGCGTGGGGCAGATACGCAGTATTTT.

In its sample, this clonotype was seen a few times. The genes are TRBV14 and TRBJ2-3; D remains unclear. The CDR3 is 15 residues long. Trimming shortened V by 4 bases and J by 1 base, and 12 bases separated the two germline ends. CDR1 and CDR2 (germline): SGHDN, FVKESK. The CDR3 region has the DNA TGTGCCAGCAGCCTTCGCCCCGAGCGCACAGATACGCAGTATTTT. Translation gives CASSLRPERTDTQYF.